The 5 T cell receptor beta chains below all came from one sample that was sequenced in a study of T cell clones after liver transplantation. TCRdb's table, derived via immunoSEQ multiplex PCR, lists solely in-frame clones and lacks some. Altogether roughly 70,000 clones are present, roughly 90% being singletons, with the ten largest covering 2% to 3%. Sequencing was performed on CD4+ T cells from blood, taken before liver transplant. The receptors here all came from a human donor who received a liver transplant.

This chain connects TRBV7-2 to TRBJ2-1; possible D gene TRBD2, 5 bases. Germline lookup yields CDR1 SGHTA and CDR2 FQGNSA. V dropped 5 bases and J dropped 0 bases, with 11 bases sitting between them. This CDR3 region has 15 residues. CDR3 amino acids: CASSPGGDSYNEQFF. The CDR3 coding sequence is TGTGCCAGCAGCCCTGGAGGAGACTCCTACAATGAGCAGTTCTTC.

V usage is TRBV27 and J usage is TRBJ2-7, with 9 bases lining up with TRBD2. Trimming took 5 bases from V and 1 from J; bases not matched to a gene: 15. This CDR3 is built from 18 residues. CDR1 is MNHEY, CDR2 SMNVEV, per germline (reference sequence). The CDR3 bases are TGTGCCAGCAGTCGACACCGGGGCATAGCGGGGGCATCCTACGAGCAGTACTTC. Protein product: CASSRHRGIAGASYEQYF.

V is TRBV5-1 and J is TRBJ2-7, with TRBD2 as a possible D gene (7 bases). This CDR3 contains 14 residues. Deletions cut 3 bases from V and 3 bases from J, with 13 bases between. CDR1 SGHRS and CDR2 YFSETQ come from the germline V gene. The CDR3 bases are TGCGCCAGCAGCTCACAGGGAGGGGGCTACGAGCAGTACTTC. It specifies CASSSQGGGYEQYF.

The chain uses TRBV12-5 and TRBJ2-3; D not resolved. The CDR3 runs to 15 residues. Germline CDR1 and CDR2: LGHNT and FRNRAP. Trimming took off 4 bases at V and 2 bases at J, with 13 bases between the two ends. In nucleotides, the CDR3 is TGTGCTAGTGGTTCCCTCGGGCACAACACAGATACGCAGTATTTT. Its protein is CASGSLGHNTDTQYF.

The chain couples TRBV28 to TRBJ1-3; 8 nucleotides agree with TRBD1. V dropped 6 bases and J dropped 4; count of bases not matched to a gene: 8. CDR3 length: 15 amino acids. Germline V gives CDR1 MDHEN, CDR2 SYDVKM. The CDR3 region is CASRPTDRVGNTIYF. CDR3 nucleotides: TGTGCCAGCAGGCCCACGGACAGGGTAGGAAACACCATATATTTT.